The 12 T cell receptor beta chains reported below all come from one sample, sequenced in a study of T cells in Graves' hyperthyroidism and ophthalmopathy. Amplified regions were TCR beta CDR3 sequences from RNA transcripts. HTBI primers were the set used in a first-round RT-PCR of the TCR CDR3. TCRdb re-called the multiplex PCR reads through MiXCR, storing one row per CDR3 protein. Among 350,000 to 400,000 distinct CDR3 sequences listed, 19% were seen once. Sequencing was done on a sample of blood. All receptors derive from a young woman with Graves' hyperthyroidism.

In its sample, this clonotype was seen once. At one end, the junction sequence differs from germline, possibly due to a read error. The genes are TRBV29-1 and TRBJ2-5, with D hard to call. CDR1 SQVTM and CDR2 ANQGSEA come from the germline V gene. The CDR3 runs to 12 residues. In DNA form, the CDR3 reads TGCAACGTTGCCGGCCCCCAAGAGACCCAGTACTTC. It specifies CNVAGPQETQYF.

Ten or more counts support this clonotype. The chain joins TRBV7-2 to TRBJ1-1; 8 bases map to TRBD1. Germline V CDR1 and CDR2: SGHTA, FQGNSA. The CDR3 sequence is 14 residues long. After removal of 1 base from V and 8 bases from J, the junction contained 6 bases not matched to a gene. CDR3 in amino acids: CASSLVPGGEEAFF. In DNA form, the CDR3 reads TGTGCCAGCAGCTTAGTGCCAGGGGGCGAGGAAGCTTTCTTT.

This clonotype was seen at least ten times. The chain recombines TRBV4-1 with TRBJ1-5; D gene ambiguous. Trimming removed 3 bases from V and 7 bases from J, with 7 bases in between. CDR1 and CDR2 (germline): MGHRA, YSYEKL. The CDR3 is 12 residues long. The CDR3 reads CASSQPGQPQHF. CDR3 DNA sequence: TGCGCCAGCAGCCAGCCCGGACAGCCCCAGCATTTT.

V gene TRBV7-6 combines with J gene TRBJ2-4; 11 positions match TRBD2. The V and J ends lost 5 bases and 0 bases, in that order; junction bases with no gene match: 12. The germline V gene encodes CDR1 SGHVS and CDR2 FNYEAQ. The CDR3 is 19 residues long. The CDR3 loop is CASSPVGPSGGQAKNIQYF. In DNA, the CDR3 is TGTGCCAGCAGCCCAGTGGGGCCTAGCGGGGGGCAAGCCAAAAACATTCAGTACTTC.

This chain links TRBV6-5 with TRBJ2-7; 7 bases align to TRBD2. Germline assignment: CDR1 MNHEY and CDR2 SVGAGI. The length of the CDR3 is 14 residues. V was clipped by 0 bases and J by 4 bases; unmatched bases: 3. CDR3 coding DNA: TGTGCCAGCAGTTACTCGGGACTACCTTACGAGCAGTACTTC. Residues: CASSYSGLPYEQYF.

Many counts were recorded for this clonotype. This sequence joins TRBV2 and TRBJ1-5, with D possibly being TRBD1 (6 bases). V gave up 3 bases and J gave up 3 bases, with 6 bases separating them. CDR1 and CDR2 from the germline V gene are SNHLY and FYNNEI. There are 13 residues in the CDR3. Here the CDR3 DNA reads TGTGCCAGCAGTGAGGGACACAATCAGCCCCAGCATTTT. Protein: CASSEGHNQPQHF.

The gene calls are TRBV4-1 and TRBJ1-6; unclear D gene. Trimming stripped 2 bases from V and 9 bases from J, with 11 bases between. The CDR3 extends over 14 amino acids. From germline, CDR1 is MGHRA and CDR2 YSYEKL. CDR3: CASSQQLRGSPLHF. In DNA, the CDR3 is TGCGCCAGCAGCCAACAGCTTCGGGGTTCACCCCTCCACTTT.

This clonotype came up many times. This chain connects TRBV6-2 or TRBV6-3 to TRBJ1-2, with unresolved D. Trimming pared 2 bases from V and 4 bases from J, leaving 14 bases between. The V gene's germline CDR1 is MNHEY and CDR2 SVGEGT. CDR3 length: 15 residues. The CDR3 reads CASSYNTGSGYGYTF. The DNA for the CDR3 is TGTGCCAGCAGTTACAACACCGGGTCTGGCTATGGCTACACCTTC.

This clonotype came up many times. The V and J genes are TRBV15 and TRBJ1-2; 9 positions agree with TRBD1. The CDR3 totals 16 residues. Losses at the gene ends were 5 bases for V and 5 bases for J; bases not matched to a gene: 12. Germline V CDR1 and CDR2: LNHNV, YYDKDF (reference sequence). CDR3 coding DNA: TGTGCCACCAGCGGATTGGACAGGGGTATCGGGTATGGCTACACCTTC. As protein: CATSGLDRGIGYGYTF.

In its sample, this clonotype was seen many times. This chain joins TRBV24-1 and TRBJ1-5; D gene uncertain. V lost 4 bases and J lost 7, with 13 bases in between. Germline-derived CDR1 and CDR2 are KGHDR and SFDVKD. The CDR3 is 14 amino acids. CDR3 in amino acids: CATSDPSTRQPQHF. In DNA, the CDR3 is TGTGCCACCAGTGACCCTTCCACTAGACAGCCCCAGCATTTT.

This clonotype has a count of ten or more. V gene TRBV27 combines with J gene TRBJ1-5; TRBD1 matches 8 bases. Losses at the gene ends were 6 bases for V and 1 base for J; bases not matched to a gene: 14. This CDR3 spans 18 amino acids. Germline lookup yields CDR1 MNHEY and CDR2 SMNVEV (reference sequence). This CDR3 is CASSKLTTWTGSNQPQHF. CDR3 in DNA: TGTGCCAGCAGCAAGCTGACCACGTGGACAGGGAGCAATCAGCCCCAGCATTTT.

V gene TRBV7-2 combines with J gene TRBJ1-6; no definite D call. With 4 bases removed from V and 2 bases from J, the gap between germline ends came to 12 bases. Germline V lookup: CDR1 SGHTA, CDR2 FQGNSA. The CDR3 contains 16 residues. The CDR3 DNA reads TGTGCCAGCAGCTGGGAGGGTTTGGCCTATAATTCACCCCTCCACTTT. Its protein product is CASSWEGLAYNSPLHF.